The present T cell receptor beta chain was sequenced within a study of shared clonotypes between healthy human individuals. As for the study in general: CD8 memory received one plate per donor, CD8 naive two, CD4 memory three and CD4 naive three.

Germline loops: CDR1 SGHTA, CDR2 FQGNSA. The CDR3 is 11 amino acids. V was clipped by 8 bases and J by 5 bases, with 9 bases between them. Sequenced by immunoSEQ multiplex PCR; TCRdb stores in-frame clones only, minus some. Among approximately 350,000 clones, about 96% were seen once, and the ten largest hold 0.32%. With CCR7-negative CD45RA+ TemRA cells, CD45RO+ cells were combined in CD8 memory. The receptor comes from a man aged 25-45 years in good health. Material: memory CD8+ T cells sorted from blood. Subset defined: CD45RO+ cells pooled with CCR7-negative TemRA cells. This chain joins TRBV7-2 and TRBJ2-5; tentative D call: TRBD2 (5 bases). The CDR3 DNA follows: TGTGCCAGCGGGCCGGGGGAGACCCAGTACTTC. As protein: CASGPGETQYF.